This TCR beta chain was recovered during a study of T-cell reconstitution after alpha-beta-depleted transplantation in children. Overall study findings and caveats: Surviving recipient cells, namely T cells and thymic progenitors, were the source of high day-60 TCRbeta diversity in some patients. Several hundred expanded graft clones reportedly were the source of alpha-beta T cells about two months after transplant.

In regard to this clonotype: Its antigen remains unidentified.

As it was prepared, the TCRbeta library received unique molecular identifiers. MiXCR, applied by TCRdb to the PCR reads, yields one record per CDR3 protein. This sample has roughly 300,000 distinct CDR3 sequences, with around 10% found just once. V was trimmed by 1 base and J by 10 bases, leaving 11 bases between them. Per germline, CDR1 SGHDN and CDR2 FVKESK. The CDR3 consists of 13 residues. The sequence came from a male patient under 10 years old who had a stem cell transplant for chronic granulomatous disease, so the T cells may come from the graft donor. The sequences come from peripheral blood, collected 180 days after TCRalphabeta/CD19-depleted stem cell transplant. The J gene is TRBJ2-1, the V gene TRBV14, with D unclear. The CDR3 sequence: CASSQVTFGEQFF. The CDR3 bases are TGTGCCAGCAGCCAAGTTACGTTCGGCGAGCAGTTCTTC. Based on the CDR3 plus reference TRBV14 and TRBJ2-1, the full variable domain is EAGVTQFPSHSVIEKGQTVTLRCDPISGHDNLYWYRRVMGKEIKFLLHFVKESKQDESGMPNNRFLAERTGGTYSTLKVQPAELEDSGVYFCASSQVTFGEQFFGPGTRLTVL.